Listed below are T cell receptor beta chains from one sample, sequenced in a study of cytomegalovirus exposure and HLA in healthy donors. The method was immunoSEQ multiplex PCR; TCRdb's version includes in-frame clones alone and lacks a portion of them. The sample records around 150,000 clones, 60% to 85% being singletons. Source material: PBMCs. Source of these receptors: a woman aged 50 to 60 in good health and CMV-seropositive. Both conserved end residues are part of each CDR3. Each record gives: CDR3 DNA, CDR3 protein, clone size, J gene, D gene, V gene. A D gene is named only where the DNA matches it firmly. Rows give clone size only sometimes, using once, few, many, or a class for an expanded clone.

CDR3 DNA: TGCAGCGTCTCAGGGACAGACTCTGGAAACACCATATATTTT
CDR3 protein: CSVSGTDSGNTIYF
clone size: -
J gene: TRBJ1-3
D gene: TRBD1
V gene: TRBV29-1

CDR3 DNA: TGTGCCAGCAGCTTAGTCGGGGGGGCCAGAGAGACCCAGTACTTC
CDR3 protein: CASSLVGGARETQYF
clone size: -
J gene: TRBJ2-5
D gene: TRBD2
V gene: TRBV7-7

CDR3 DNA: TGTGCCAGCAGACCTTACACCAGGGGTGAGCAGTACTTC
CDR3 protein: CASRPYTRGEQYF
clone size: -
J gene: TRBJ2-7
D gene: -
V gene: TRBV6-5

CDR3 DNA: TGCGCCAGCAGCTACTCGGGGAGCTCCTACGAGCAGTACTTC
CDR3 protein: CASSYSGSSYEQYF
clone size: -
J gene: TRBJ2-7
D gene: -
V gene: TRBV5-1

CDR3 DNA: TGTGCCAGCAGCTTGGGAGGATATCAGCCCCAGCATTTT
CDR3 protein: CASSLGGYQPQHF
clone size: -
J gene: TRBJ1-5
D gene: -
V gene: TRBV5-5

CDR3 DNA: TGTGCCAGCAGCCAAGCTTCGCAGGGGTGGTCAGCTTTCTTT
CDR3 protein: CASSQASQGWSAFF
clone size: -
J gene: TRBJ1-1
D gene: -
V gene: TRBV14

CDR3 DNA: TGTGCCAGCAGCTTGTGGGGCGGTGAGCAGTTCTTC
CDR3 protein: CASSLWGGEQFF
clone size: -
J gene: TRBJ2-1
D gene: -
V gene: TRBV5-4

CDR3 DNA: TGCGCCAGCAGTCAATCGGCCGCGAGCAAAACCCGGGACAGGGCCCCTCAAGAGACCCAGTACTTC
CDR3 protein: CASSQSAASKTRDRAPQETQYF
clone size: -
J gene: TRBJ2-5
D gene: TRBD1
V gene: TRBV23-1

CDR3 DNA: TGTGCCAGCAGTGAAGAGTTCAGGGGCACCGGGGAGCTGTTTTTT
CDR3 protein: CASSEEFRGTGELFF
clone size: -
J gene: TRBJ2-2
D gene: -
V gene: TRBV6-1

CDR3 DNA: TGTGCCTGGAGTGTGGGTATGGACAGCCACTCTGGAAACACCATATATTTT
CDR3 protein: CAWSVGMDSHSGNTIYF
clone size: -
J gene: TRBJ1-3
D gene: -
V gene: TRBV30

CDR3 DNA: TGTGCCAGCAGCTTAAGGCCCCTCCGACAGCCCCTAGGCACTGAAGCTTTCTTT
CDR3 protein: CASSLRPLRQPLGTEAFF
clone size: -
J gene: TRBJ1-1
D gene: -
V gene: TRBV7-3

CDR3 DNA: TGTGCCAGTAGTATTTTAACGGGGGGCTACACCTTC
CDR3 protein: CASSILTGGYTF
clone size: few
J gene: TRBJ1-2
D gene: -
V gene: TRBV19

CDR3 DNA: TGCGCCAGCAGCTATGGACAGACCCCCCGAATCTTC
CDR3 protein: CASSYGQTPRIF
clone size: few
J gene: TRBJ2-1
D gene: -
V gene: TRBV5-1

CDR3 DNA: TGTGCCAGCAGTTCAGGGTACCACGAGCAGTACTTC
CDR3 protein: CASSSGYHEQYF
clone size: -
J gene: TRBJ2-7
D gene: -
V gene: TRBV2

CDR3 DNA: TGTGCCAGCAGTTACGGTAGCGGGGGGACGGAAAAGACCCAGTACTTC
CDR3 protein: CASSYGSGGTEKTQYF
clone size: -
J gene: TRBJ2-5
D gene: TRBD2
V gene: TRBV6-5

CDR3 DNA: TGTGCCAGCAGCCCCGGACAGGGGGGGTTGGAGCAGTTCTTC
CDR3 protein: CASSPGQGGLEQFF
clone size: -
J gene: TRBJ2-1
D gene: TRBD1
V gene: TRBV14

CDR3 DNA: TGTGCCAGCAGTCCCCGACAGCCGCTCGTTCGCGAGCAGTACTTC
CDR3 protein: CASSPRQPLVREQYF
clone size: -
J gene: TRBJ2-7
D gene: -
V gene: TRBV27

CDR3 DNA: TGTGCCAGTACACTCAAGGTCGCCGGGTATGGCTACACCTTC
CDR3 protein: CASTLKVAGYGYTF
clone size: -
J gene: TRBJ1-2
D gene: -
V gene: TRBV19

CDR3 DNA: TGTGCCAGCAGTTTTAGCCCCGACAGCGCCTACGAGCAGTACTTC
CDR3 protein: CASSFSPDSAYEQYF
clone size: -
J gene: TRBJ2-7
D gene: -
V gene: TRBV6-5

CDR3 DNA: TGCGCCAGCAGCTTACCCGGGGTGGATGAAGCTTTCTTT
CDR3 protein: CASSLPGVDEAFF
clone size: -
J gene: TRBJ1-1
D gene: -
V gene: TRBV5-1

CDR3 DNA: TGTGCCAGAAGCTTGGGCGGGAATCAGCCCCAGCATTTT
CDR3 protein: CARSLGGNQPQHF
clone size: -
J gene: TRBJ1-5
D gene: -
V gene: TRBV5-3

CDR3 DNA: TGTGCCAGCAGCCTAGACAGGGATCAGCCCCAGCATTTT
CDR3 protein: CASSLDRDQPQHF
clone size: -
J gene: TRBJ1-5
D gene: TRBD1
V gene: TRBV2

CDR3 DNA: TGTGCCAGCAGTCCACAGGGGGCGCGTGAAAAACTGTTTTTT
CDR3 protein: CASSPQGAREKLFF
clone size: -
J gene: TRBJ1-4
D gene: TRBD1
V gene: TRBV6-1